This T cell receptor beta chain was captured in a study of T-cell memory formation after mild COVID-19. Across the study: TCR clusters were mostly donor specific.

Trimming shortened V by 6 bases and J by 6 bases, and 15 bases separated the two germline ends. This CDR3 contains 12 residues. The germline gives CDR1 SQVTM, CDR2 ANQGSEA. As concerns this clonotype: Its antigen is not identified.

Whole-study results and caveats: CD4/CD8 balance characterized clones contracting day 15 to 85, and CD4+ skew characterized later expanders. Shrinking CD4+ clones were chiefly CM and EM; CD8+ ones were chiefly EMRA.

5'RACE, which relied on constant-segment primers, yielded TCR alpha and TCR beta cDNA libraries carrying sample barcodes and UMIs. TCRdb passed the 5' RACE reads through MiXCR, listing each CDR3 protein once. The data show about 340,000 distinct CDR3 sequences, with 21% seen just once and under 15% held by the top ten. The chain joins TRBV29-1 to TRBJ2-7, with D perhaps TRBD2 (6 bases). What was sequenced was PBMCs or a T cell subset sorted from them (not recorded which). The receptor's source is an adult woman who had mild COVID-19 (a few samples of this study predate the infection). Cell type and time point are not known. CDR3 region: CSVVRGDFEQYF. The DNA for the CDR3 is TGCAGCGTCGTGCGCGGGGACTTCGAGCAGTACTTC.